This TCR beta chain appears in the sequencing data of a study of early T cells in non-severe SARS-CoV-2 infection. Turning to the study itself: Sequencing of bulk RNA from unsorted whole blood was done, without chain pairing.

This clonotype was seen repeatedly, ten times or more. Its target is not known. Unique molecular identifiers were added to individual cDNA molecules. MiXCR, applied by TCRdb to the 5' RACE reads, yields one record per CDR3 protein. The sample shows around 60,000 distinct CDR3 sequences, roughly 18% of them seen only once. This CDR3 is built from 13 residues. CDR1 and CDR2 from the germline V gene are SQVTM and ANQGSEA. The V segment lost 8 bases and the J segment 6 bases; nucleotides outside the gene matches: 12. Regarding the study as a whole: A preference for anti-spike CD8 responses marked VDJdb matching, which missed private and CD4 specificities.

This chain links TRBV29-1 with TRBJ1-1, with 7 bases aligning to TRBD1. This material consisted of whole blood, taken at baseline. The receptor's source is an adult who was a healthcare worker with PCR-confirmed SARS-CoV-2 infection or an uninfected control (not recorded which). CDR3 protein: CSFRGRGHSEAFF. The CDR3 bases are TGCAGCTTTCGAGGGAGGGGGCATTCTGAAGCTTTCTTT.